This note documents a single TCR beta chain sequence. TCRdb's table, derived via immunoSEQ multiplex PCR, lists solely in-frame clones and lacks some. The sample contains around 80,000 clones, 94% of which appear only once. The data stem from a study of control samples from healthy donors and cancer patients. Sequencing used blood. The sequence came from a woman in her twenties or thirties in good health.

The chain's CDR3 is CASSPIATSGNTIYF. In DNA form, the CDR3 reads TGTGCCAGTAGTCCGATAGCAACCTCTGGAAACACCATATATTTT. This rearrangement joins TRBV19 to TRBJ1-3; D remains unclear. The CDR3 has 15 amino acids. CDR1 LNHDA and CDR2 SQIVND come from the germline V gene (reference sequence). V lost 5 bases and J 0 bases, leaving 11 bases between the germline ends.